The 10 T cell receptor beta chains below come from one sample, sequenced in a study of cytomegalovirus exposure and HLA in healthy donors. Amplification used 60 Vbeta primers and 13 Jbeta primers. Produced via immunoSEQ multiplex PCR; TCRdb's table is partial and in-frame only. Of 150,000 to 200,000 clones in the sample, around 72% are singletons; the top ten hold around 2.4%. The sample taken for sequencing was PBMCs. All receptors derive from a female donor in good health and CMV-seronegative.

The gene calls are TRBV5-1 and TRBJ2-3, with a tentative D call TRBD2 (6 bases). The CDR3 sequence is 18 residues long. V lost 2 bases and J lost 2, with 21 bases in between. In germline, CDR1 is SGHRS, CDR2 YFSETQ. CDR3 residues: CASSLGQGTRLDTDTQYF. CDR3 DNA sequence: TGCGCCAGCAGCTTAGGCCAGGGAACTCGACTAGACACAGATACGCAGTATTTT.

The chain carries TRBV28 and TRBJ2-3; TRBD2 matches 9 bases. J was trimmed by 5 bases and V by 5 bases; bases with no gene match: 8. This CDR3 region has 15 residues. The germline CDR1 and CDR2 sequences are MDHEN and SYDVKM. The CDR3 loop reads CASSHLAGPIDTQYF. The CDR3 nucleotides are TGTGCCAGCAGTCATCTAGCGGGACCTATAGATACGCAGTATTTT. The complete variable domain, with remaining parts taken from reference TRBV28 and TRBJ2-3, reads DVKVTQSSRYLVKRTGEKVFLECVQDMDHENMFWYRQDPGLGLRLIYFSYDVKMKEKGDIPEGYSVSREKKERFSLILESASTNQTSMYLCASSHLAGPIDTQYFGPGTRLTVL.

The chain's CDR3 is CASRQRPLYGYTF. The CDR3 nucleotides read TGTGCCAGCAGACAGAGACCCTTATATGGCTACACCTTC. The chain uses TRBV6-5 and TRBJ1-2; D gene ambiguous. The ends were cut back, 6 bases at V and 5 bases at J, with 13 bases in the middle. The CDR3 runs 13 residues. CDR1 is MNHEY and CDR2 is SVGAGI in the germline V gene.

The rearrangement joins TRBV7-2 to TRBJ2-2, with D maybe TRBD2 (6 bases). CDR1 is SGHTA, CDR2 FQGNSA, per germline. This CDR3 is 16 amino acids long. Trimming stripped 2 bases from V and 5 bases from J, with 15 bases between. The CDR3 loop reads CASSLQSSGPTGELFF. The CDR3 bases are TGTGCCAGCAGCTTACAGAGTAGCGGCCCAACCGGGGAGCTGTTTTTT.

The chain carries TRBV6-4 and TRBJ2-1; 7 positions match TRBD2. V gave up 2 bases and J gave up 4 bases; unmatched junction bases: 5. The CDR3 extends over 15 amino acids. Germline CDR1 is MRHNA and CDR2 is SNTAGT. Here the CDR3 reads CASSDGAGEYNEQFF. CDR3 bases: TGTGCCAGCAGTGACGGGGCGGGGGAGTACAATGAGCAGTTCTTC.

V gene TRBV9 combines with J gene TRBJ1-1, with a possible D match to TRBD1 (6 bases). Germline CDR1 SGDLS, CDR2 YYNGEE. This CDR3 region has 15 residues. Deletions cut 4 bases from V and 2 bases from J, with 15 bases between. The CDR3 region has the DNA TGTGCCAGCAGCCGAAAGGCCAGGGGCAACACTGAAGCTTTCTTT. Translation: CASSRKARGNTEAFF.

The rearrangement links TRBV19 to TRBJ2-2; possibly TRBD2 for D (6 bases). CDR3 length: 15 amino acids. V was clipped by 3 bases and J by 5 bases, with 13 bases between them. In germline, CDR1 is LNHDA, CDR2 SQIVND (reference sequence). CDR3 coding DNA: TGTGCCAGTAGTATGTCCCGTGGGGGGACCGGGGAGCTGTTTTTT. It translates to CASSMSRGGTGELFF.

The gene calls are TRBV6-4 and TRBJ2-6; TRBD1 aligns across 9 bases. Germline assignment: CDR1 MRHNA and CDR2 SNTAGT. V lost 0 bases and J lost 3; bases outside the gene matches: 3. This CDR3 is 17 amino acids long. The CDR3 is CASSDSTGGGGANVLTF. CDR3 bases: TGTGCCAGCAGTGACTCGACAGGGGGTGGTGGGGCCAACGTCCTGACTTTC.

The V and J genes are TRBV29-1 and TRBJ2-7; 8 nucleotides match TRBD1. Germline V gene lookup returns CDR1 SQVTM and CDR2 ANQGSEA. The CDR3 length is 15 residues. V dropped 6 bases and J dropped 3; count of bases not matched to a gene: 13. CDR3 bases: TGCAGCGTGTCCAACAGGGGGACAGCCTACTACGAGCAGTACTTC. Amino acids: CSVSNRGTAYYEQYF.

The chain links TRBV7-2 to TRBJ2-1, with 7 bases matching TRBD2. V dropped 5 bases and J dropped 0; count of bases not matched to a gene: 7. The CDR3 totals 16 residues. The germline V gene has CDR1 SGHTA and CDR2 FQGNSA. The CDR3 DNA is TGTGCCAGCAGCACAACTAGCGCACCCTCCTACAATGAGCAGTTCTTC. Encoded protein: CASSTTSAPSYNEQFF.